The source of this T cell receptor (beta chain) is a study of shared clonotypes between healthy human individuals. The ends were cut back, 0 bases at V and 6 bases at J, with 13 bases in the middle. The CDR3 is 15 amino acids. The V gene's germline CDR1 is SGHRS and CDR2 YFSETQ. Method: immunoSEQ multiplex PCR; TCRdb's copy keeps in-frame clones and lacks some. The data contain about 550,000 clones, 95% to 96% of them singletons. In the naive CD8 group, cells lacked CD45RO and were positively selected for CCR7, so terminally differentiated effector memory CD45RA+ cells were left out. The sequencing input was naive CD8+ T cells sorted from blood. The chain couples TRBV5-1 to TRBJ2-1; D assignment may be TRBD1 or TRBD2 (6 bases each). This receptor was identified in a woman aged 25-40 years in good health. The CDR3 coding sequence is TGCGCCAGCAGCTTGGTTTCAGGGGAGGTCAATGAGCAGTTCTTC. Translating it yields CASSLVSGEVNEQFF.